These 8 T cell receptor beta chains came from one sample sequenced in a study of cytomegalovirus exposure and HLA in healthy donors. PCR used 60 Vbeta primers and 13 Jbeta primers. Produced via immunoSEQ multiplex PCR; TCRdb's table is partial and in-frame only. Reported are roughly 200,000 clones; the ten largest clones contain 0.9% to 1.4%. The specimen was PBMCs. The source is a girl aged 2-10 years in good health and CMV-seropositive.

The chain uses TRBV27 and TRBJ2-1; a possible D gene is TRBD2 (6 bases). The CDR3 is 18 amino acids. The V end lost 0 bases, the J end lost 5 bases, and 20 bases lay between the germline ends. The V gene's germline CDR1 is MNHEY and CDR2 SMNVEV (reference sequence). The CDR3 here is CASSLSWFKEGLDNEQFF. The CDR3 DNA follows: TGTGCCAGCAGTTTATCTTGGTTCAAGGAGGGCCTGGACAATGAGCAGTTCTTC.

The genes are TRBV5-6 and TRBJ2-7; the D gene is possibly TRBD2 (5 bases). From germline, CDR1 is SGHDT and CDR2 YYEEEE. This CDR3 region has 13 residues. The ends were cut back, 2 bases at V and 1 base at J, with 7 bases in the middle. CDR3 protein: CASSFRGSYEQYF. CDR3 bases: TGTGCCAGCAGCTTCCGCGGGTCCTACGAGCAGTACTTC.

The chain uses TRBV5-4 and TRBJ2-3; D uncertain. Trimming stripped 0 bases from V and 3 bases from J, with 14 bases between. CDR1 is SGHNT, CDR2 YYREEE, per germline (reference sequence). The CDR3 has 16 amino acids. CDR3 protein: CASSLVPGLGTDTQYF. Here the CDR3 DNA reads TGTGCCAGCAGCTTGGTGCCGGGTTTAGGAACAGATACGCAGTATTTT.

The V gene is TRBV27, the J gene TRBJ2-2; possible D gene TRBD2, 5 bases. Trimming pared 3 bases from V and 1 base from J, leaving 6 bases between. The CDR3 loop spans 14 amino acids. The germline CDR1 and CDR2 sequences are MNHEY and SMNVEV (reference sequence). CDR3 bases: TGTGCCAGCAGTTTCGCGGGGAACACCGGGGAGCTGTTTTTT. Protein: CASSFAGNTGELFF.

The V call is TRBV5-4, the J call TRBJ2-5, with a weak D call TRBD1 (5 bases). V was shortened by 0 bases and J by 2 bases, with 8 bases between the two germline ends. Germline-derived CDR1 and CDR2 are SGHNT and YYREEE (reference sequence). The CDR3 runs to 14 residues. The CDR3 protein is CASSLEQAQETQYF. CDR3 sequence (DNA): TGTGCCAGCAGCTTGGAACAGGCACAAGAGACCCAGTACTTC. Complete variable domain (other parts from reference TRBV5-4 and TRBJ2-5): ETGVTQSPTHLIKTRGQQVTLRCSSQSGHNTVSWYQQALGQGPQFIFQYYREEENGRGNFPPRFSGLQFPNYSSELNVNALELDDSALYLCASSLEQAQETQYFGPGTRLLVL.

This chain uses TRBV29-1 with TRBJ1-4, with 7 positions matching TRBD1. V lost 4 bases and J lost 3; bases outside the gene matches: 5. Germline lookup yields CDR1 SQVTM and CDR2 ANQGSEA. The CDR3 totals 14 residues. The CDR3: CSVGQGVPNEKLFF. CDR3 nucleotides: TGCAGCGTTGGACAGGGTGTACCTAATGAAAAACTGTTTTTT.

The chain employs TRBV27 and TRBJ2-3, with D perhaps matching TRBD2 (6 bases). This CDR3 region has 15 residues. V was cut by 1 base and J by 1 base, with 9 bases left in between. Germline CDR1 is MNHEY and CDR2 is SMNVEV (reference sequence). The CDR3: CASSLLASGTDTQYF. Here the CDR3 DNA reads TGTGCCAGCAGTTTATTGGCTAGCGGCACAGATACGCAGTATTTT.

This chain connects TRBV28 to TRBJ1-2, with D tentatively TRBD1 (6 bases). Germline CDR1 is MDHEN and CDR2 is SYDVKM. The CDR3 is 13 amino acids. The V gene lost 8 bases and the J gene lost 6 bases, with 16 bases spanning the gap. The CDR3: CASRDTGGDGYTF. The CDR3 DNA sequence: TGTGCCAGCCGGGACACGGGGGGTGATGGCTACACCTTC.